The clone carrying this T cell receptor (beta chain) was observed a few times. The record originates from a study of T-cell memory formation after mild COVID-19. The CDR3 extends over 16 amino acids. V was pared by 2 bases and J by 0 bases, with 13 bases between. Germline V gene sequence: CDR1 MDHEN, CDR2 SYDVKM. 5'RACE primed at constant segments yielded TCR alpha and TCR beta cDNA libraries bearing sample barcodes and UMIs. TCRdb re-derived calls from the 5' RACE reads in MiXCR, one entry per CDR3 protein. The repertoire has around 300,000 distinct CDR3 sequences, roughly 15% of them found once; the top ten carry about 20%.

Material for sequencing was PBMCs or a T cell subset sorted from them (not recorded which). The origin of this receptor is a man younger than 30 who had mild COVID-19 (a few samples of this study predate the infection). Cell type and time point are not known. The chain carries TRBV28 and TRBJ1-2; unclear D gene. CDR3 in amino acids: CASSLARQEPNYGYTF. The CDR3 DNA follows: TGTGCCAGCAGTTTAGCGAGGCAGGAGCCTAACTATGGCTACACCTTC.